These 26 T cell receptor beta chains originate from one sample sequenced in a study of T cell repertoires in cytomegalovirus infection. TCRdb re-derived calls from the reads in MiXCR, one entry per CDR3 protein. The sample has 450,000 to 550,000 distinct CDR3 sequences, approximately 17% seen once; the top ten hold 20% to 30%. Sequencing input: CD8+ T cells from PBMCs. These receptors all stem from a human donor in good health (CMV status not recorded). Some clones in this sample may be carry-over from other donors' samples.

This clonotype has a count of ten or more. Germline is not matched at one junction end, which may reflect a read error. This rearrangement joins TRBV4-1 to TRBJ2-1; D is perhaps TRBD1 or TRBD2 (6 bases each). CDR3 length equals 15 residues. Germline V lookup: CDR1 MGHRA, CDR2 YSYEKL. In DNA form, the CDR3 reads TGTGCCAGCAGCCAAGGGGGGAGCTCCTACAATGAGCAGTTCTTC. Protein product: CASSQGGSSYNEQFF.

This chain joins TRBV7-6 and TRBJ2-3, with TRBD2 matching over 9 bases. CDR3 length: 15 residues. Per the germline V gene, CDR1 is SGHVS and CDR2 is FNYEAQ. Losses at the gene ends were 8 bases for V and 5 bases for J; bases not matched to a gene: 11. CDR3 sequence reads: CASGGASGVVDTQYF. The CDR3 nucleotides read TGTGCCAGCGGGGGAGCTAGCGGGGTTGTAGATACGCAGTATTTT. The full variable domain, rest sourced from reference TRBV7-6 and TRBJ2-3, is GAGVSQSPRYKVTKRGQDVALRCDPISGHVSLYWYRQALGQGPEFLTYFNYEAQQDKSGLPNDRFSAERPEGSISTLTIQRTEQRDSAMYRCASGGASGVVDTQYFGPGTRLTVL.

The V gene is TRBV9, the J gene TRBJ2-1; possibly TRBD1 for D (5 bases). The CDR3 length is 12 residues. Trimming shortened V by 3 bases and J by 8 bases, and 9 bases separated the two germline ends. Looked up from germline, CDR1 is SGDLS and CDR2 is YYNGEE. CDR3 DNA: TGTGCCAGCAGCGGCAGGGTTCATGAGCAGTTCTTC. This codes for CASSGRVHEQFF.

This clonotype was seen ten or more times. This sequence joins TRBV7-3 and TRBJ2-1; D is perhaps TRBD1 (5 bases). Trimming cost V 5 bases and J 0 bases, with 11 bases left between them. The CDR3 consists of 15 residues. Germline V gives CDR1 SGHTA, CDR2 FQGTGA. The CDR3: CASSPTGASYNEQFF. CDR3 in DNA: TGTGCCAGCAGCCCTACTGGGGCCTCCTACAATGAGCAGTTCTTC. The entire variable domain, with the rest obtained from reference TRBV7-3 and TRBJ2-1, is as follows: GAGVSQTPSNKVTEKGKYVELRCDPISGHTALYWYRQSLGQGPEFLIYFQGTGAADDSGLPNDRFFAVRPEGSVSTLKIQRTERGDSAVYLCASSPTGASYNEQFFGPGTRLTVL.

Written as DNA, the CDR3 is TGTGCCAGCAGTCCCATAGCGGGAGGCGTTTCCTACGAGCAGTACTTC. The encoded protein is CASSPIAGGVSYEQYF. This chain connects TRBV28 to TRBJ2-7; 10 positions agree with TRBD2. The CDR3 extends over 16 amino acids. The germline V gene encodes CDR1 MDHEN and CDR2 SYDVKM. V lost 5 bases to trimming and J lost 1 base; unmatched junction nucleotides: 8.

Concerning this clonotype: A much larger clone differs by one base, so this may be a read error. The chain recombines TRBV6-6 with TRBJ2-5; a possible D gene is TRBD1 (6 bases). The CDR3 consists of 16 residues. Between the trimmed V and J ends, which lost 2 bases and 2 bases, there was a span of 15 bases. Germline lookup yields CDR1 MNHNY and CDR2 SVGAGI (reference sequence). The CDR3, as DNA: TGTGCCAGCAGTTACCCCGAGGACAGTGCTCAAGAGACCCAGTACTTC. Translating gives CASSYPEDSAQETQYF.

This clonotype was seen at least ten times. The chain carries TRBV12-3 or TRBV12-4 and TRBJ2-7; the D call may be TRBD1 or TRBD2 (6 bases each). With 3 bases removed from V and 4 bases from J, the gap between germline ends came to 13 bases. The CDR3 totals 14 residues. CDR3 sequence reads: CASSLRDTLYEQYF. CDR3 sequence (DNA): TGTGCCAGCAGTTTGCGGGACACACTATACGAGCAGTACTTC.

Remarks on this clonotype: At one boundary the junction diverges from the germline segment, which might be a read error. This rearrangement joins TRBV12-5 to TRBJ2-3, with D uncertain. This CDR3 comprises 14 residues. CDR1 is LGHNT and CDR2 is FRNRAP in the germline V gene. CDR3 residues: CATGSRPNTDTHYF. DNA for the CDR3: TGTGCTACTGGCTCCCGACCGAACACAGATACGCACTATTTT.

V usage is TRBV3-1 and J usage is TRBJ2-7; D is possibly TRBD2 (5 bases). The CDR3 totals 13 residues. CDR1 is LGHDT, CDR2 YNNKEL, per germline (reference sequence). V gave up 8 bases and J gave up 2 bases, with 13 bases separating them. Here the CDR3 reads CASGSSGAYEQYF. The CDR3 DNA reads TGTGCCAGCGGGTCGAGCGGAGCCTACGAGCAGTACTTC.

There are many counts of this clonotype. V gene TRBV7-9 combines with J gene TRBJ1-3; no definite D call. The ends were cut back, 5 bases at V and 0 bases at J, with 14 bases in the middle. This CDR3 contains 16 residues. Germline V gene lookup returns CDR1 SEHNR and CDR2 FQNEAQ (reference sequence). The CDR3 protein is CASSPPLADSGNTIYF. The CDR3 nucleotides are TGTGCCAGCAGCCCCCCCCTCGCAGACTCTGGAAACACCATATATTTT. Using reference TRBV7-9 and TRBJ1-3 for the parts outside the CDR3, the full variable domain is DTGVSQNPRHKITKRGQNVTFRCDPISEHNRLYWYRQTLGQGPEFLTYFQNEAQLEKSRLLSDRFSAERPKGSFSTLEIQRTEQGDSAMYLCASSPPLADSGNTIYFGEGSWLTVV.

The V gene is TRBV25-1, the J gene TRBJ2-3; 13 nucleotides line up with TRBD2. In germline, CDR1 is MGHDK, CDR2 SYGVNS. The CDR3 consists of 19 residues. After removal of 9 bases from V and 2 bases from J, the junction contained 17 bases not matched to a gene. This CDR3 reads CARVPRLTSGGIYTDTQYF. The CDR3 region has the DNA TGTGCCAGGGTCCCCAGGCTGACTAGCGGGGGGATCTACACAGATACGCAGTATTTT.

This clonotype was detected ten times or more. V and J are TRBV6-5 and TRBJ1-2; D gene ambiguous. This CDR3 has 16 residues. CDR1 and CDR2 from the germline V gene are MNHEY and SVGAGI. V was trimmed by 0 bases and J by 2 bases, leaving 13 bases between them. For the CDR3, the DNA is TGTGCCAGCAGTTACTCGACTGGGGAGGTCAACTATGGCTACACCTTC. It yields the protein CASSYSTGEVNYGYTF.

A word on this clonotype: Its ends do not fully match the called genes, so a read error is possible. The chain has TRBV6-2 or TRBV6-3 and TRBJ2-1; the D gene is possibly TRBD2 (6 bases). This CDR3 comprises 15 residues. Germline V CDR1 and CDR2: MNHEY, SVGEGT. Written as DNA, the CDR3 is TGTACCAGCAGTTACTCGCGGGAAGCCTACAATGATCAGTTCTTC. Amino acid sequence: CTSSYSREAYNDQFF.

The chain is built from TRBV20-1 and TRBJ2-3, with D perhaps TRBD1 or TRBD2 (5 bases each). Looked up from germline, CDR1 is DFQATT and CDR2 is SNEGSKA (reference sequence). This CDR3 has 19 amino acids. Deletions cut 5 bases from V and 1 base from J, with 28 bases between. Here the CDR3 DNA reads TGCAGTGCTTCGCCCTACCCGGGACCCCAGGGTCCCCGCACAGATACGCAGTATTTT. Residues: CSASPYPGPQGPRTDTQYF.

A few counts support this clonotype. J is TRBJ2-1 and V is TRBV27; 7 nucleotides line up with TRBD1. The CDR3 totals 13 residues. Germline CDR1 and CDR2: MNHEY and SMNVEV (reference sequence). Trimming at V came to 8 bases and at J to 4 bases, leaving 5 bases not matched to a gene. CDR3 in DNA: TGTGCCAGCCCGGGACAGCAATACAATGAGCAGTTCTTC. Translation: CASPGQQYNEQFF.

Only a few counts were recorded for this clonotype. V gene TRBV24-1 combines with J gene TRBJ2-2; 8 nucleotides agree with TRBD2. This CDR3 is 17 amino acids long. J lost 1 base, V lost 0 bases, and 3 bases had no gene match. Germline V gene lookup returns CDR1 KGHDR and CDR2 SFDVKD. The CDR3 bases are TGTGCCACCAGTGATTTGCCCAGCGGGAGGAACACCGGGGAGCTGTTTTTT. Translated, it gives CATSDLPSGRNTGELFF.

Comments on this clonotype: A much larger clone lies one base from this, so it may be a read error. The CDR3 sequence: CASSSPLEKGRNEQYF. DNA for the CDR3: TGTGCCAGCAGTTCCCCTCTAGAAAAGGGGAGAAACGAGCAGTACTTC. V is TRBV28 and J is TRBJ2-7, with D tentatively TRBD1 or TRBD2 (5 bases each). V was cut by 4 bases and J by 5 bases, with 21 bases left in between. The CDR3 spans 16 residues. CDR1 and CDR2 (germline): MDHEN, SYDVKM. The variable domain in full, with the rest retrieved from reference TRBV28 and TRBJ2-7, is DVKVTQSSRYLVKRTGEKVFLECVQDMDHENMFWYRQDPGLGLRLIYFSYDVKMKEKGDIPEGYSVSREKKERFSLILESASTNQTSMYLCASSSPLEKGRNEQYFGPGTRLTVT.

In this sample, this clonotype turned up many times. This chain uses TRBV7-2 with TRBJ2-7; TRBD1 is a possible D gene (6 bases). Germline CDR1 and CDR2: SGHTA and FQGNSA. The CDR3 consists of 16 residues. V was clipped by 1 base and J by 4 bases, with 17 bases between them. The CDR3 DNA is TGTGCCAGCAGCTTAGTTGGCGGCAGGGGTAGATACGAGCAGTACTTC. Its translation is CASSLVGGRGRYEQYF.

The chain carries TRBV18 and TRBJ1-6, with D possibly matching TRBD1 (6 bases). The V end lost 1 base, the J end lost 11 bases, and 12 bases lay between the germline ends. Germline CDR1 reads KGHSH; CDR2 reads LQKENI. The CDR3 covers 14 residues. DNA of the CDR3: TGTGCCAGCTCACCACAGGGGGGACCGGCACCCCTCCACTTT. This sequence encodes CASSPQGGPAPLHF.

Ten or more counts support this clonotype. The gene calls are TRBV15 and TRBJ1-1; 9 bases agree with TRBD1. J lost 5 bases, V lost 5 bases, and 9 bases had no gene match. Germline CDR1 LNHNV, CDR2 YYDKDF (reference sequence). This CDR3 comprises 15 residues. CDR3 DNA: TGTGCCACCAGCGGGACAGGGAGGCTCGGAACTGAAGCTTTCTTT. This translates into CATSGTGRLGTEAFF.

The rearrangement links TRBV3-1 to TRBJ2-3; 7 bases map to TRBD2. CDR1 and CDR2 (germline): LGHDT, YNNKEL (reference sequence). The trim removed 1 base at V and 4 bases at J, leaving 8 bases unmatched. The CDR3 runs to 16 residues. The CDR3 spells CASSQVAAGASDTQYF. The CDR3 bases are TGTGCCAGCAGCCAAGTGGCGGCGGGAGCCTCAGATACGCAGTATTTT.

This clonotype turned up a few times. The chain combines TRBV20-1 with TRBJ1-6, with D tentatively TRBD1 (6 bases). The germline V gene has CDR1 DFQATT and CDR2 SNEGSKA (reference sequence). This CDR3 contains 15 residues. Trimming left V 2 bases short and J 6 bases short, with 14 bases between. For the CDR3, the DNA is TGCAGTGCTAGACACTCCTTCAGGGGTAATTCACCCCTCCACTTT. It specifies CSARHSFRGNSPLHF.

This sequence joins TRBV20-1 and TRBJ2-1; 7 bases are a match to TRBD1. CDR1 is DFQATT and CDR2 is SNEGSKA in the germline V gene (reference sequence). The CDR3 contains 16 residues. With V trimmed by 1 base and J by 3 bases, 9 bases remained unmatched. CDR3 loop: CSARGSTGNYYNEQFF. In DNA, the CDR3 is TGCAGTGCTAGAGGGTCGACAGGGAACTACTACAATGAGCAGTTCTTC.

The V gene is TRBV5-6, the J gene TRBJ1-2; 8 nucleotides line up with TRBD1. J was trimmed by 12 bases and V by 0 bases; bases with no gene match: 4. CDR3 size: 12 residues. CDR1 is SGHDT, CDR2 YYEEEE, per germline. This CDR3 is CASSLADREHTF. In DNA form, the CDR3 reads TGTGCCAGCAGCTTGGCGGACAGGGAGCACACCTTC.

This chain links TRBV11-2 with TRBJ2-5; TRBD1 or TRBD2 may be the D gene (5 bases each). V dropped 6 bases and J dropped 2 bases, with 19 bases sitting between them. Germline CDR1 reads SGHAT; CDR2 reads FQNNGV. The CDR3 runs 16 residues. CDR3 protein: CASRQVGVADQETQYF. In DNA form, the CDR3 reads TGTGCCAGCAGACAAGTGGGGGTGGCGGATCAAGAGACCCAGTACTTC.

CDR3 sequence (DNA): TGTGCTAGTGGTTGGGGGGGGTCTGGGGCCAACGTCCTGACTTTC. It yields the protein CASGWGGSGANVLTF. The chain employs TRBV12-5 and TRBJ2-6; TRBD2 agrees at 7 bases. Per the germline V gene, CDR1 is LGHNT and CDR2 is FRNRAP. CDR3 size: 15 residues. V shed 4 bases and J 1 base; nucleotides not matched to a gene: 1. The full variable domain, in which reference TRBV12-5 and TRBJ2-6 provide the parts outside the CDR3, is DARVTQTPRHKVTEMGQEVTMRCQPILGHNTVFWYRQTMMQGLELLAYFRNRAPLDDSGMPKDRFSAEMPDATLATLKIQPSEPRDSAVYFCASGWGGSGANVLTFGAGSRLTVL.